Listed below are T cell receptor beta chains from one sample, sequenced in a study of response to subunit inactivated influenza vaccine. MiXCR, applied by TCRdb to the RT-PCR reads, yields one record per CDR3 protein. Of roughly 540,000 distinct CDR3 sequences listed, 20% to 25% are singletons. Another study also made use of these data, one on T cells expressing NK-cell markers.

Sample: CD4+ T cells sorted from PBMCs, taken about 13 days after vaccination. All receptors derive from a man aged 50-60 years who received an inactivated influenza vaccine. Each CDR3 is given with its conserved first and last residue. A D gene is named only where the DNA matches it firmly. Only some rows state a clone size, as once, few, many or a class for expanded clones.

D gene,V gene,clone size,J gene,CDR3 protein,CDR3 DNA
TRBD2,TRBV7-2,few,TRBJ2-3,CASSNSGRSTDTQYF,TGTGCCAGCAGCAACAGCGGGAGGAGCACAGATACGCAGTATTTT
-,TRBV5-1,many,TRBJ2-3,CASSLADSTDTQYF,TGCGCCAGCAGCTTGGCGGATAGCACAGATACGCAGTATTTT
-,TRBV18,few,TRBJ1-4,CASSGMANEKLFF,TGTGCCAGCTCAGGGATGGCTAATGAAAAACTGTTTTTT
-,TRBV28,-,TRBJ2-1,CASSESGRGYNEQFF,TGTGCCAGCAGTGAGTCGGGCAGGGGCTACAATGAGCAGTTCTTC
-,TRBV28,-,TRBJ1-2,CASSSGVGIYGYTF,TGTGCCAGCAGCTCGGGGGTGGGTATATATGGCTACACCTTC
TRBD2,TRBV12-3/TRBV12-4,-,TRBJ2-3,CASIPQAGLAAYF,TGTGCCAGCATCCCCCAAGCTGGTCTAGCGGCGTATTTT
-,TRBV6-5,few,TRBJ2-3,CASSYENTYTDTQYF,TGTGCCAGCAGTTACGAGAATACCTACACAGATACGCAGTATTTT
TRBD1,TRBV29-1,many,TRBJ1-2,CSLNVGTGDGYTF,TGCAGCCTCAATGTGGGGACAGGGGATGGCTACACCTTC
-,TRBV20-1,-,TRBJ2-1,CSASGRPYNEQFF,TGCAGTGCTAGCGGGAGACCTTACAATGAGCAGTTCTTC
-,TRBV28,few,TRBJ1-2,CASSLDSTYGYTF,TGTGCCAGCAGTTTAGACAGTACCTATGGCTACACCTTC
-,TRBV6-1,-,TRBJ1-4,CASRPATNEKLFF,TGTGCCAGCAGGCCCGCAACTAATGAAAAACTGTTTTTT
TRBD1,TRBV5-1,few,TRBJ1-4,CASRTSGTGYEKLFF,TGCGCCAGCAGGACCTCCGGGACAGGATATGAAAAACTGTTTTTT
-,TRBV2,-,TRBJ2-1,CASSREKLRHNEQFF,TGTGCCAGCAGCCGGGAGAAGCTGAGGCACAATGAGCAGTTCTTC
TRBD1,TRBV3-1,-,TRBJ1-3,CASSHPRDRNSGNTIYF,TGTGCCAGCAGCCACCCTCGGGACAGAAACTCTGGAAACACCATATATTTT
-,TRBV7-9,few,TRBJ2-3,CASSAITDTQYF,TGTGCCAGCAGCGCCATCACAGATACGCAGTATTTT
-,TRBV30,-,TRBJ1-2,CAWSPDRNYGYTF,TGTGCCTGGAGCCCTGACAGGAACTATGGCTACACCTTC
-,TRBV12-3/TRBV12-4,many,TRBJ2-7,CASSAGRTAYEQYF,TGTGCCAGCAGTGCGGGCAGGACAGCCTACGAGCAGTACTTC
TRBD2,TRBV7-3,once,TRBJ2-1,CASSRGSSGSYNEQFF,TGTGCCAGCAGCCGAGGGTCTAGCGGGAGTTACAATGAGCAGTTCTTC
TRBD1,TRBV6-1,few,TRBJ1-1,CASSVSGGWTEAFF,TGTGCCAGCAGTGTTTCAGGGGGATGGACTGAAGCTTTCTTT
TRBD1,TRBV5-1,few,TRBJ2-1,CASGPGQGLGEQFF,TGCGCCAGCGGGCCGGGACAGGGCCTTGGGGAGCAGTTCTTC
TRBD1,TRBV4-1,-,TRBJ2-2,CASRPSTGRRATGELFF,TGCGCCAGCAGACCCTCGACAGGGAGAAGAGCAACCGGGGAGCTGTTTTTT
-,TRBV20-1,-,TRBJ2-5,CSADDTGFGETQYF,TGCAGTGCTGATGATACAGGGTTTGGGGAGACCCAGTACTTC
-,TRBV5-1,many,TRBJ2-1,CASSLNGYNEQFF,TGCGCCAGCAGCTTGAACGGTTACAATGAGCAGTTCTTC
TRBD2,TRBV12-3/TRBV12-4,many,TRBJ2-7,CASSSSGGASYEQYF,TGTGCCAGCAGTAGTAGCGGGGGAGCCTCCTACGAGCAGTACTTC
-,TRBV29-1,many,TRBJ1-6,CSVDWSSYNSPLHF,TGCAGCGTTGATTGGAGCTCCTATAATTCACCCCTCCACTTT
-,TRBV28,-,TRBJ1-2,CASSSRALYYTF,TGTGCCAGCAGTTCCAGGGCCCTGTACTACACCTTC
TRBD1,TRBV20-1,-,TRBJ2-7,CSADGGTGGPYEQYF,TGCAGCGCCGACGGGGGGACAGGGGGACCCTACGAGCAGTACTTC
-,TRBV29-1,-,TRBJ2-1,CSVGLGLGGGADEQFF,TGCAGCGTCGGTTTGGGCTTAGGGGGGGGGGCCGATGAGCAGTTCTTC
TRBD2,TRBV4-3,-,TRBJ2-1,CASSQETSAEQFF,TGCGCCAGCAGCCAGGAGACTAGCGCTGAGCAGTTCTTC
-,TRBV29-1,few,TRBJ2-4,CSVEDDKNIQYF,TGCAGCGTTGAAGATGACAAAAACATTCAGTACTTC
-,TRBV6-5,few,TRBJ1-2,CASSYPGGGYTF,TGTGCCAGCAGTTACCCCGGAGGTGGCTACACCTTC
TRBD2,TRBV7-2,-,TRBJ2-5,CASSLVSSGGAETQYF,TGTGCCAGCAGCTTAGTTTCTAGCGGGGGGGCAGAGACCCAGTACTTC
-,TRBV7-2,many,TRBJ2-2,CASSSRGAGELFF,TGTGCCAGCAGCTCGAGGGGGGCCGGGGAGCTGTTTTTT
TRBD2,TRBV4-3,few,TRBJ2-3,CASSQAYSGGADTQYF,TGCGCCAGCAGCCAAGCGTATAGCGGGGGCGCAGATACGCAGTATTTT
-,TRBV28,few,TRBJ2-7,CASSLGGADVYEQYF,TGTGCCAGCAGTTTAGGGGGAGCCGACGTCTACGAGCAGTACTTC
-,TRBV4-3,-,TRBJ2-3,CASSQVYRGTDTQYF,TGCGCCAGCAGCCAGGTATACAGGGGCACAGATACGCAGTATTTT
-,TRBV20-1,-,TRBJ2-3,CSARHTPVRRTDTQYF,TGCAGTGCTAGACACACACCAGTTAGGCGCACAGATACGCAGTATTTT
-,TRBV6-4,few,TRBJ1-5,CASSVSNQPQHF,TGTGCCAGCAGCGTTAGCAATCAGCCCCAGCATTTT
-,TRBV5-1,few,TRBJ2-5,CTSSLAGDRGETQYF,TGTACCAGCAGCTTGGCGGGGGACAGAGGGGAGACCCAGTACTTC
-,TRBV30,few,TRBJ1-5,CAWSEGISNQPQHF,TGTGCCTGGAGTGAGGGGATCAGCAATCAGCCCCAGCATTTT
-,TRBV7-2,many,TRBJ2-5,CASSLSPGQETQYF,TGTGCCAGCAGCTTATCCCCAGGACAAGAGACCCAGTACTTC
TRBD2,TRBV7-3,once,TRBJ2-3,CASSFLAGEKDTQYF,TGTGCCAGCAGCTTCTTAGCGGGAGAAAAAGATACGCAGTATTTT
TRBD1,TRBV20-1,-,TRBJ1-2,CSAWGQGAGGYTF,TGCAGTGCTTGGGGACAGGGGGCGGGCGGCTACACCTTC
-,TRBV3-1,-,TRBJ2-1,CASSPRGGLHNEQFF,TGTGCCAGCAGCCCCCGAGGCGGCTTACACAATGAGCAGTTCTTC
-,TRBV5-5,-,TRBJ2-7,CASSLEGLQEAYEQYF,TGTGCCAGCAGCTTGGAAGGTTTACAGGAGGCCTACGAGCAGTACTTC
-,TRBV7-9,few,TRBJ2-7,CASSLRDRNKQYF,TGTGCCAGCAGCCTCCGGGACCGTAATAAGCAGTACTTC
TRBD2,TRBV20-1,few,TRBJ2-3,CSASRGGLATTDTQYF,TGCAGTGCTTCTAGAGGGGGACTAGCGACCACAGATACGCAGTATTTT
-,TRBV28,-,TRBJ2-7,CASSASFTGSYEQYF,TGTGCCAGCAGCGCCTCCTTTACAGGATCCTACGAGCAGTACTTC
TRBD2,TRBV7-2,few,TRBJ2-7,CASSSRVAGSHEQYF,TGTGCCAGCAGCTCCCGAGTAGCGGGCTCCCACGAGCAGTACTTC
-,TRBV24-1,few,TRBJ2-3,CATSDPRTDTQYF,TGTGCCACCAGTGACCCCCGCACAGATACGCAGTATTTT
TRBD2,TRBV18,few,TRBJ2-7,CASRSLGLADEQYF,TGTGCCAGCAGGTCCCTGGGACTAGCGGACGAGCAGTACTTC
-,TRBV28,-,TRBJ2-7,CATDSPGNEQYF,TGTGCCACCGATTCCCCCGGGAACGAGCAGTACTTC
-,TRBV7-2,-,TRBJ1-2,CASSLDFRGDYGYTF,TGTGCCAGCAGCTTAGATTTTAGGGGAGACTATGGCTACACCTTC